This T cell receptor beta chain was sequenced in a study of T cells expressing NK-cell markers. Study summary: From sorted CD3+CD56+NKG2C+, CD3+CD56+NKG2C- and CD3+CD56-NKG2C+ T cells came the TCR beta repertoires. Study findings and constraints: NKG2C+ dominant clonotypes from 6 or 7 donors made up roughly 1.0-7.0% of CD8+ T cells.

This CDR3 spans 15 amino acids. TCRdb re-called the 5' RACE reads and gives one entry per CDR3 protein, without DNA. The sample table includes 200,000 to 300,000 distinct CDR3 sequences. Note on this clonotype: The antigen is undetermined.

The V and J genes are TRBV12-3 or TRBV12-4 and TRBJ2-3; the TRBD1 assignment by TCRdb is unverifiable without DNA. The sample was blood T cells: a sorted CD56 or NKG2C T cell subset, CD4+ or CD8+ T cells, or bulk PBMC T cells (not recorded which). The receptor's source is a man between 18 and 29 years old in good health. CDR3: CASSPRQGTADTQYF.